A selection of T cell receptor beta chains follows, all from one sample in a study of cytomegalovirus exposure and HLA in healthy donors. This table comes from immunoSEQ multiplex PCR, and its TCRdb copy is limited to in-frame clones, with some not included. The data hold about 110,000 clones, with 55% to 75% observed a single time. The sequenced sample was PBMCs. These receptors originate from a man aged 30 to 45 in good health and CMV-seropositive. CDR3s include the opening cysteine and the closing phenylalanine or tryptophan. A D gene is named only where the DNA matches it firmly. Clone sizes are given selectively: once, few, many, or a class where the clone is expanded.

clone size: -; V gene: TRBV5-1; D gene: -; J gene: TRBJ2-7; CDR3 protein: CASSLQSFGQLSSYEQYF
clone size: -; V gene: TRBV6-1; D gene: TRBD2; J gene: TRBJ2-3; CDR3 protein: CASSEGISGLSTDTQYF
clone size: -; V gene: TRBV11-3; D gene: TRBD1; J gene: TRBJ1-6; CDR3 protein: CASSLAGWGQGDSPLHF
clone size: -; V gene: TRBV5-6; D gene: TRBD1; J gene: TRBJ1-6; CDR3 protein: CASSFIRQGRNSPLHF
clone size: -; V gene: TRBV5-1; D gene: -; J gene: TRBJ2-5; CDR3 protein: CASSQSGDQETQYF
clone size: -; V gene: TRBV5-1; D gene: -; J gene: TRBJ1-2; CDR3 protein: CASSSGGDGYTF
clone size: -; V gene: TRBV2; D gene: -; J gene: TRBJ2-1; CDR3 protein: CASSGGLARVF
clone size: -; V gene: TRBV5-1; D gene: -; J gene: TRBJ2-3; CDR3 protein: CASSPGGGTDTQYF
clone size: -; V gene: TRBV5-4; D gene: TRBD1; J gene: TRBJ2-5; CDR3 protein: CASSLDRGQETQYF
clone size: -; V gene: TRBV18; D gene: -; J gene: TRBJ2-2; CDR3 protein: CASSPTGTGELFF
clone size: once; V gene: TRBV19; D gene: -; J gene: TRBJ2-1; CDR3 protein: CASSIVSNEQFF
clone size: -; V gene: TRBV5-1; D gene: -; J gene: TRBJ2-5; CDR3 protein: CASSHNRDTQYF
clone size: -; V gene: TRBV27; D gene: -; J gene: TRBJ1-2; CDR3 protein: CASSFLRTANYGYTF
clone size: -; V gene: TRBV7-6; D gene: TRBD1; J gene: TRBJ1-1; CDR3 protein: CASSPRQGDWSSSEAFF
clone size: many; V gene: TRBV5-5; D gene: -; J gene: TRBJ2-2; CDR3 protein: CASSPTGGVNTGELFF
clone size: -; V gene: TRBV6-5; D gene: TRBD1; J gene: TRBJ1-2; CDR3 protein: CASSATRTGDGYTF
clone size: few; V gene: TRBV6-5; D gene: TRBD2; J gene: TRBJ2-3; CDR3 protein: CASRRLAGTDTQYF
clone size: -; V gene: TRBV5-1; D gene: TRBD1; J gene: TRBJ1-5; CDR3 protein: CASSLTGAPQPQHF
clone size: once; V gene: TRBV4-1; D gene: TRBD2; J gene: TRBJ2-3; CDR3 protein: CASSQIYTSGGWDTQYF
clone size: few; V gene: TRBV6-1; D gene: TRBD2; J gene: TRBJ2-1; CDR3 protein: CASVKRGRDEQFF
clone size: -; V gene: TRBV7-9; D gene: -; J gene: TRBJ2-2; CDR3 protein: CASTGVAGELFF
clone size: -; V gene: TRBV4-2; D gene: -; J gene: TRBJ2-1; CDR3 protein: CASSPLSSSSYNEQFF
clone size: -; V gene: TRBV19; D gene: -; J gene: TRBJ1-5; CDR3 protein: CASNPGGTRKPQHF
clone size: -; V gene: TRBV5-6; D gene: -; J gene: TRBJ1-5; CDR3 protein: CASNARGSNQPQHF
clone size: -; V gene: TRBV4-1; D gene: -; J gene: TRBJ2-1; CDR3 protein: CASSQSRAGITKTYNEQFF
clone size: -; V gene: TRBV28; D gene: -; J gene: TRBJ1-2; CDR3 protein: CASSLSTNYGYTF
clone size: few; V gene: TRBV15; D gene: -; J gene: TRBJ1-2; CDR3 protein: CATSRESLPNYGYTF
clone size: -; V gene: TRBV28; D gene: TRBD1; J gene: TRBJ1-5; CDR3 protein: CASRGDRRNQPQHF
clone size: -; V gene: TRBV20-1; D gene: -; J gene: TRBJ1-2; CDR3 protein: CSARGAYGYTF
clone size: -; V gene: TRBV10-3; D gene: -; J gene: TRBJ1-2; CDR3 protein: CAISESERNYGYTF
clone size: few; V gene: TRBV30; D gene: -; J gene: TRBJ1-4; CDR3 protein: CAWSVSARAREKLFF
clone size: -; V gene: TRBV11-2; D gene: -; J gene: TRBJ1-2; CDR3 protein: CASSNPTAMVYGYTF
clone size: -; V gene: TRBV2; D gene: TRBD2; J gene: TRBJ2-3; CDR3 protein: CASRPLAGGTDTQYF
clone size: -; V gene: TRBV12-5; D gene: -; J gene: TRBJ2-5; CDR3 protein: CASGPQIGGKETQYF
clone size: few; V gene: TRBV4-1; D gene: TRBD1; J gene: TRBJ1-2; CDR3 protein: CASLGTGAYNYGYTF
clone size: -; V gene: TRBV5-1; D gene: -; J gene: TRBJ2-7; CDR3 protein: CASSLKGVNEQYF
clone size: -; V gene: TRBV2; D gene: TRBD1; J gene: TRBJ1-5; CDR3 protein: CASTIGTGYQPQHF
clone size: few; V gene: TRBV27; D gene: TRBD1; J gene: TRBJ1-2; CDR3 protein: CASSPLGTATGGYTF
clone size: -; V gene: TRBV27; D gene: -; J gene: TRBJ1-1; CDR3 protein: CASRRNTEAFF
clone size: -; V gene: TRBV5-4; D gene: TRBD1; J gene: TRBJ1-3; CDR3 protein: CASSLDRGAGNTIYF
clone size: -; V gene: TRBV7-3; D gene: -; J gene: TRBJ1-1; CDR3 protein: CASRWTPNTEAFF
clone size: -; V gene: TRBV7-9; D gene: -; J gene: TRBJ1-2; CDR3 protein: CASSPGWDGYTF
clone size: -; V gene: TRBV7-8; D gene: TRBD1; J gene: TRBJ1-3; CDR3 protein: CASSTGQGDSGNTIYF
clone size: few; V gene: TRBV5-1; D gene: -; J gene: TRBJ2-7; CDR3 protein: CASSLHRGTGRAEQYF
clone size: once; V gene: TRBV9; D gene: -; J gene: TRBJ1-3; CDR3 protein: CASSPRGGSGNTIYF
clone size: -; V gene: TRBV7-9; D gene: TRBD2; J gene: TRBJ2-5; CDR3 protein: CASSRFAGDWETQYF
clone size: -; V gene: TRBV6-5; D gene: -; J gene: TRBJ2-7; CDR3 protein: CASSYQGRLSYEQYF
clone size: -; V gene: TRBV2; D gene: -; J gene: TRBJ1-3; CDR3 protein: CASSEQTGNTIYF
clone size: -; V gene: TRBV6-5; D gene: -; J gene: TRBJ1-2; CDR3 protein: CASSYRGKNGYTF
clone size: -; V gene: TRBV7-8; D gene: -; J gene: TRBJ2-1; CDR3 protein: CASSLDAKSSYNEQFF